Sequencing of this T cell receptor (beta chain) was carried out in a study of vaccination effects on CD4 cells after COVID-19 (dated by TCRdb to 2022 to 2024). Background on the whole study: Each participant received two doses of an mRNA SARS-CoV-2 vaccine, either BNT162b2 or mRNA-1273. In the study, cultures from other donors were sequenced using the Oncomine TCR Beta short-read assay on an Illumina iSeq 100. Altogether, around 9 COVID-19 convalescent patients and a few SARS-CoV-2-naive healthy vaccine recipients made up the full study. Pre-vaccine samples from a couple of convalescent patients were drawn 16 days and one week before the first dose, 142 and 148 days after COVID-19 diagnosis. The study compared SARS-CoV-2 spike-specific CD4+ TCR repertoires before and after mRNA vaccination in COVID-19 convalescent patients and infection-naive vaccine recipients. Findings and caveats that apply to the study as a whole: Both infection-induced and vaccine-induced clones contracted markedly at late post-vaccination timepoints, which is consistent with waning T cell responses. In convalescent patients, the post-vaccine spike-reactive repertoire consisted mainly of new vaccine-induced clones, largely distinct from infection-induced clones. Only a small number of convalescent patients were included, and no early post-infection timepoints were available, which limited the study.

From the cysteine up to the phenylalanine, the CDR3 has a length of 15 residues. Only the CDR3 DNA stays, 45 bases, in frame from base 1. For this chain, trimming is 4 bases at the V end and 4 bases at the J end, and the number of junction bases without a gene match is 4. The germline V gene supplies CDR1 MGHRA and CDR2 YSYEKL. Libraries came from the immunoSEQ multiplex PCR assay. TCR beta CDR3 sequencing was performed on DNA from the cultured, isolated CD4+ T cells. In the source study's methods: Non-productive TCR sequences were removed and reads were trimmed to the CDR3 region, keeping CDR3s of at least 7 amino acids. Antigen-specific clonotypes were identified with the MANAFEST web app by comparing expansion in peptide wells against reference cultures. To be called positive, a clone needed expansion at FDR<0.05 compared with the reference and with all other wells, an odds ratio greater than 5, and a frequency greater than 0.1% in two replicate wells. Cross-reactive clonotypes were defined as significantly expanded in SARS-CoV-2 spike wells and in at least one common cold coronavirus spike condition. CDR3 similarity was assessed by Levenshtein distance with the stringdist R package, and unrooted trees were built with ape in R 3.6.1. TCRdb mirrors the immuneACCESS table, restricted to in-frame sequences. Some clones are absent from its copies; in checked studies, under half trace to an unresolved V gene, and the reason for the others is unknown. V, J and clone size are taken as reported in that table, and D and trimming were inferred from the DNA itself. For this sample the table gives about 70,000 clones, of which roughly two thirds were detected only once. The ten largest clones represent over 4.5% of the sample.

In the ViraFEST assay, PBMC were stimulated with viral peptide pools, and TCR sequencing was then used to find antigen-specific CD4+ T cell clonotypes based on their expansion. After around 11 days of culture, CD4+ T cells were isolated with the EasySep CD4+ T cell isolation kit. Convalescent patients had PCR-confirmed SARS-CoV-2 infection between March and December 2020, before Alpha, Beta and Delta variants emerged in the United States. Each well held 2 million to 2.5 million PBMC cultured in IMDM containing 5% human AB serum, approximately 10 IU/ml IL-2 and gentamicin, along with approximately 10 ug/ml peptides. For the negative control culture condition, an HIV-1 Nef peptide pool was used. On days 3 and 7, half of the culture medium was replaced with fresh IL-2-containing medium. Unless noted otherwise, every peptide stimulation condition was cultured in triplicate wells. Using Ficoll-Paque Plus gradient centrifugation, PBMC were separated from whole blood and then either used fresh or cryopreserved at -140C. The QIAamp micro DNA kit was used to extract genomic DNA from the cultured CD4+ T cells.

On this clone: It has no known antigen specificity. One base away there is no much larger clone; base qualities are not given.

Sequences were derived from CD4+ T cells from PBMCs cultured with HIV peptides, sampled before COVID-19 vaccination. In the paper's terms, the cell subset or site label means: HIV-1 Nef peptide pool negative control/reference culture. This TCR was recovered from a human donor who had a prior SARS-CoV-2 infection. The chain was built from TRBV4-1 and TRBJ1-5, with 10 bases matching TRBD1. The DNA reads TGCGCCAGCAGCCGCGGGACAGGGGAGAATCAGCCCCAGCATTTT. It encodes CASSRGTGENQPQHF.